This T cell receptor beta chain was documented in a study of PD-L1 blockade in urothelial cancer. Study in general: Prior regimens of chemotherapy numbered 0 to 3 per patient.

Assay used: immunoSEQ multiplex PCR; TCRdb lists only in-frame clones, some missing. The sample has 35,000 to 50,000 clones, 80% to 90% seen once. The CDR3 is 17 amino acids. Trimming stripped 1 base from V and 4 bases from J, with 19 bases between. Per the germline V gene, CDR1 is SGHDN and CDR2 is FVKESK. Described time point: peripheral blood 6 weeks after treatment start. Patient sample counts ranged from 1 to 8, pretreatment and on-treatment. A few counts support this clone. This material consisted of PBMCs, taken around atezolizumab (anti-PD-L1) treatment. The sequence was collected from a man aged 55-75 years with urothelial cancer. The chain is built from TRBV14 and TRBJ1-1; possibly TRBD1 for D (6 bases). CDR3: CASSQVIKGPRGTEAFF. CDR3 coding DNA: TGTGCCAGCAGCCAAGTAATTAAGGGGCCCAGGGGCACTGAAGCTTTCTTT.